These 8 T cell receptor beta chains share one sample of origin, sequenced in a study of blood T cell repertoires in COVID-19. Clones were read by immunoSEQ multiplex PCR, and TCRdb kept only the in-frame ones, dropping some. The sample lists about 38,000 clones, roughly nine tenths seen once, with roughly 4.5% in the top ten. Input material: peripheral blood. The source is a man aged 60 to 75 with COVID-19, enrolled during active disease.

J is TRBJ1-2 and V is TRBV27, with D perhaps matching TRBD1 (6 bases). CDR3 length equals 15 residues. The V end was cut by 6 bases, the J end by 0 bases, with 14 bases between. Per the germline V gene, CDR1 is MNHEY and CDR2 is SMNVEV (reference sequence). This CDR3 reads CASRQTGGSNYGYTF. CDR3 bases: TGTGCCAGCAGGCAGACAGGAGGATCTAACTATGGCTACACCTTC.

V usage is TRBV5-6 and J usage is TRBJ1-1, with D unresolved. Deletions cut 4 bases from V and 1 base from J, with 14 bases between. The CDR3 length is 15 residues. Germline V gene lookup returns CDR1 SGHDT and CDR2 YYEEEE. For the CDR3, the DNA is TGTGCCAGCAGCCCACTAGGACTTACGAACACTGAAGCTTTCTTT. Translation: CASSPLGLTNTEAFF.

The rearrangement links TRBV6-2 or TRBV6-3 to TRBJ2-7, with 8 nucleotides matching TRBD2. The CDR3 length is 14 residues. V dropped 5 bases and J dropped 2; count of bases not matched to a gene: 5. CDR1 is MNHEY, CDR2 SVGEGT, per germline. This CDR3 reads CASSRTGGAYEQYF. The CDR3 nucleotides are TGTGCCAGCAGTCGCACGGGGGGGGCCTACGAGCAGTACTTC.

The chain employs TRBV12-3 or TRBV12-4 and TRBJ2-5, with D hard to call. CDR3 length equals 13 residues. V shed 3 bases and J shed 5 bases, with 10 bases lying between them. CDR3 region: CASSFSHRETQYF. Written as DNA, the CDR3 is TGTGCCAGCAGTTTCTCCCACCGGGAGACCCAGTACTTC.

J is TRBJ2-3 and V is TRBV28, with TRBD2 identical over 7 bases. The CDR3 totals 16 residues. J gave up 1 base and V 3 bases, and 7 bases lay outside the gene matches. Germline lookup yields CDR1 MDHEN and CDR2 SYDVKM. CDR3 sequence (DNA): TGTGCCAGCAGTTTCGCCGGGACTATCGGCACAGATACGCAGTATTTT. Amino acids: CASSFAGTIGTDTQYF. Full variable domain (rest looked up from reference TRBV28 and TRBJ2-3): DVKVTQSSRYLVKRTGEKVFLECVQDMDHENMFWYRQDPGLGLRLIYFSYDVKMKEKGDIPEGYSVSREKKERFSLILESASTNQTSMYLCASSFAGTIGTDTQYFGPGTRLTVL.

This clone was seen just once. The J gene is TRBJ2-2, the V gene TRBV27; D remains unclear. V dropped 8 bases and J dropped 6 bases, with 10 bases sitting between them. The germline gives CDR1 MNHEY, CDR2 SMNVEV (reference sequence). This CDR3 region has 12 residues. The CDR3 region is CASHDLAGELFF. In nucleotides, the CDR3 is TGTGCCAGCCACGACTTAGCCGGGGAGCTGTTTTTT.

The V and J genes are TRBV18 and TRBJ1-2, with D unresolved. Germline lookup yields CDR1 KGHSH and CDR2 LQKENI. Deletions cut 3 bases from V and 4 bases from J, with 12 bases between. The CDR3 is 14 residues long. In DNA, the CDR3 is TGTGCCAGCTCACCGAATCAAGACATCTATGGCTACACCTTC. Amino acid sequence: CASSPNQDIYGYTF.

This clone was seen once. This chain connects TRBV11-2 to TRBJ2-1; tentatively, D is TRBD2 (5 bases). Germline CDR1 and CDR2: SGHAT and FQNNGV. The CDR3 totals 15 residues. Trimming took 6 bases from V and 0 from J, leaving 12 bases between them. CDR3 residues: CASSGEMISYNEQFF. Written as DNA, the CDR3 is TGTGCCAGCAGTGGGGAGATGATCTCCTACAATGAGCAGTTCTTC.